This TCR beta chain emerged from a study of T cells after yellow fever vaccination (dated by TCRdb to the late 2010s). Notes on the research overall: The SMART-Seq v4 Ultra Low Input RNA kit was used to prepare libraries from fractions with low cell numbers. To follow T-cell clones before and after primary and booster YFV17D yellow fever vaccination, bulk TCR alpha and beta repertoires were sequenced over time. Two healthy male donors, one aged 18 to 29 and one aged 30 to 39 years, were included in the cohort. Blood was collected at multiple timepoints before and after primary and secondary immunization, and bulk PBMC replicates and cell subsets were isolated. What the authors observed across the whole study: A small share of clonotypes was detected in both CD4 and CD8 compartments, with the overlap likely arising from convergent recombination. Most clones expanded after primary vaccination were re-detected after the booster (around 96% of CD4 and approximately 85% of CD8), suggesting broad memory maintenance. Because only a couple of donors were included in the study, the extent to which the findings can be generalized is limited. FACS-sorted repertoires could contain abundant contaminating clonotypes from the bulk population, so computational filtering was required. The secondary T-cell response was found to be weaker but faster than the primary response, with a peak reached on day 5 rather than on day 15.

The treatment or condition tag for this specimen amounts to: live attenuated yellow fever vaccine strain. PBMCs were isolated from peripheral blood using a standard Ficoll-Paque protocol. Dynabeads CD4 and CD8 positive selection kits were used to isolate CD4 and CD8 T-cell fractions. TriZol was used to extract RNA from bulk PBMCs, CD4 and CD8 fractions, and dextramer-positive and dextramer-negative fractions. Synthesis of TCR cDNA relied on 5'RACE template switching, a step that introduced a universal primer site along with unique molecular identifiers. Priming of cDNA synthesis was performed from both the TCR alpha and TCR beta constant segments. Two PCR steps were used to amplify libraries, with sample barcodes and sequencing adapters being added in the second step. Sequencing of libraries was done on Illumina HiSeq 2500 (2x100 bp) or NovaSeq (2x150 bp). On the study's bioinformatics: MIGEC handled demultiplexing of reads and collapsing into UMI consensus sequences, while MiXCR performed V(D)J alignment. Using edgeR on replicate PBMC samples, clonotypes were called vaccine-responding if FDR was below 0.01 and the log2 fold change was above 5 up to day 15. Each bulk clonotype was labeled CD4 or CD8 based on which sequenced repertoire, CD4 or CD8, contained the clonotype at higher abundance. TCRdb passed the public sequencing reads through fastp at Q25 and MiXCR, retaining productive beta sequences. Records with the same CDR3 protein are collapsed into one entry carrying the most frequent genes and DNA. The V and J calls and clone size are TCRdb's, not the authors'. In all, the sample holds around 120,000 distinct CDR3 sequences, and about 7.2% of those were seen once. Of the sample, 2.7% is held by the ten largest clones.

As concerns this clonotype: Its antigen is not yet known. The germline gene is not matched at one end of the junction; a read error may be the cause.

The CDR3, from cysteine to phenylalanine, totals 16 residues. Left in the record is the CDR3 DNA by itself, 48 bases read in frame from the first base. According to the germline V gene, CDR1 reads LGHNA and CDR2 reads YNFKEQ. In this chain, TRBV4-2 is recombined with TRBJ2-2, with an unclear D gene assignment. The TCR originated in a man between 18 and 35 years old who received the YFV17D yellow fever vaccine. The sequenced sample was CD4+ T cells sorted from PBMCs, obtained roughly seven weeks after the first yellow fever vaccination. For the CDR3, the sequence is CTSSQGRLTNTGELFF. The DNA reads as follows: TGTACCAGCAGCCAAGGTCGCTTGACGAACACCGGGGAGCTGTTTTTT.